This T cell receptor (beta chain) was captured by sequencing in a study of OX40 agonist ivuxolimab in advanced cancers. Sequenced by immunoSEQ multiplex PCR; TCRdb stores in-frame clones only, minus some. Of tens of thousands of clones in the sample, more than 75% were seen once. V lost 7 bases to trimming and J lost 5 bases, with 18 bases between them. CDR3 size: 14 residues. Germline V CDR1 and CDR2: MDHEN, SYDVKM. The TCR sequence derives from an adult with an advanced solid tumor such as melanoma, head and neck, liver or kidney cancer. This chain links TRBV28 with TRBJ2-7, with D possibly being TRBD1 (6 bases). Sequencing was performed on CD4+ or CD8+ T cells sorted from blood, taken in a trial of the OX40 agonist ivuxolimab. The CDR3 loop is CASTTRGQVHEQYF. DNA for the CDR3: TGTGCCAGCACTACTAGGGGACAAGTCCACGAGCAGTACTTC. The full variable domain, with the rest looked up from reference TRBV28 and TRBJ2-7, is DVKVTQSSRYLVKRTGEKVFLECVQDMDHENMFWYRQDPGLGLRLIYFSYDVKMKEKGDIPEGYSVSREKKERFSLILESASTNQTSMYLCASTTRGQVHEQYFGPGTRLTVT.